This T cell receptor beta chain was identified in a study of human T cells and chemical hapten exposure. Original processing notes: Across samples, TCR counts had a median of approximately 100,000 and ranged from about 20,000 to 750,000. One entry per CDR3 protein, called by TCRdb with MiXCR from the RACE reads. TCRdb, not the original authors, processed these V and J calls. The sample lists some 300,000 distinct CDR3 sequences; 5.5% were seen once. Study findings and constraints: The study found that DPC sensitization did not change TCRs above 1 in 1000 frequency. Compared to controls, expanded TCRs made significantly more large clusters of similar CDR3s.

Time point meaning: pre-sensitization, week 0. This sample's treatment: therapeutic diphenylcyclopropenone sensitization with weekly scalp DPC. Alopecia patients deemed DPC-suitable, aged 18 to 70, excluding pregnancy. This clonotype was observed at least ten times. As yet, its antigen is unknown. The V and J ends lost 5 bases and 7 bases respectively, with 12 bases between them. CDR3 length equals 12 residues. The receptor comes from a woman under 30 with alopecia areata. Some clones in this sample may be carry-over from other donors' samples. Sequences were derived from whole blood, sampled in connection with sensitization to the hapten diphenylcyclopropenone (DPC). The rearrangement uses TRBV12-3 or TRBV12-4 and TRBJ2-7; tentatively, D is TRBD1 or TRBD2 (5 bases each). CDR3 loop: CASSPGTVEQYF. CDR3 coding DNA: TGTGCCAGCAGTCCCGGGACCGTGGAGCAGTACTTC.